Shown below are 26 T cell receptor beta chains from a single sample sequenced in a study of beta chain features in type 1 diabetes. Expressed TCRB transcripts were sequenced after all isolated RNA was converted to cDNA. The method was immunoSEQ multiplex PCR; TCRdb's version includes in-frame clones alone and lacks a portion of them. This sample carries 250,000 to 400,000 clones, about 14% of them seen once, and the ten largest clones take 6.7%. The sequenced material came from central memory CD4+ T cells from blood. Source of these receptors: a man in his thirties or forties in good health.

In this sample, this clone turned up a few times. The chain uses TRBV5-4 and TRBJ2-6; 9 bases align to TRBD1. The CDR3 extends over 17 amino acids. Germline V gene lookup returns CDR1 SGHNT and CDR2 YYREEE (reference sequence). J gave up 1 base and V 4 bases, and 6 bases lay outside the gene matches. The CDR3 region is CASSTGDRVSGANVLTF. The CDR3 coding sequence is TGTGCCAGCAGCACCGGGGACAGGGTGTCTGGGGCCAACGTCCTGACTTTC.

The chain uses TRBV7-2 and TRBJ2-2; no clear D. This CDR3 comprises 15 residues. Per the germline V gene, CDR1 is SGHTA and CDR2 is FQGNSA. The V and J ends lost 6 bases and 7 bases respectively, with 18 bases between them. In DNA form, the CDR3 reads TGTGCCAGCAGTTCTGTGAAGGGCAGTCACGGGGAGCTGTTTTTT. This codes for CASSSVKGSHGELFF.

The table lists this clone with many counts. The CDR3 DNA reads as TGTGCCAGCAGCGCGGGGGCAGGGGCTCAGCCCCAGCATTTT. Its protein product is CASSAGAGAQPQHF. This chain links TRBV7-9 with TRBJ1-5, with D possibly matching TRBD1 (6 bases). The CDR3 totals 14 residues. Germline CDR1 reads SEHNR; CDR2 reads FQNEAQ (reference sequence). V shed 5 bases and J shed 6 bases, with 14 bases lying between them. Full variable domain (missing parts from reference TRBV7-9 and TRBJ1-5): DTGVSQNPRHKITKRGQNVTFRCDPISEHNRLYWYRQTLGQGPEFLTYFQNEAQLEKSRLLSDRFSAERPKGSFSTLEIQRTEQGDSAMYLCASSAGAGAQPQHFGDGTRLSIL.

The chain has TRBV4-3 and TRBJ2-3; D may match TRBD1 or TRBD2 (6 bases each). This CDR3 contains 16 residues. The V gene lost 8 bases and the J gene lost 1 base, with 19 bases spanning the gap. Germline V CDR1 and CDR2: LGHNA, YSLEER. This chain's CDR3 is CASGPRFGGRTDTQYF. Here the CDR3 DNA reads TGCGCCAGCGGACCGAGGTTTGGGGGGCGCACAGATACGCAGTATTTT.

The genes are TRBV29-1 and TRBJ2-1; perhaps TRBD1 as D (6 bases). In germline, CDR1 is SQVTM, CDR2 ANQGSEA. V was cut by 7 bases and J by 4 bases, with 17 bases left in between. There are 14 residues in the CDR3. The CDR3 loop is CSASTGLGYNEQFF. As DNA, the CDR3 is TGCAGCGCCTCGACAGGATTGGGGTACAATGAGCAGTTCTTC.

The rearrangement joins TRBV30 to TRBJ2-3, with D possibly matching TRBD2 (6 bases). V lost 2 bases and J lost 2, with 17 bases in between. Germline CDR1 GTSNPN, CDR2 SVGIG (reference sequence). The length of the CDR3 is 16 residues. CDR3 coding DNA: TGTGCCTGGAGTTTCGGGGTCCGGGGGTTCACAGATACGCAGTATTTT. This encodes CAWSFGVRGFTDTQYF.

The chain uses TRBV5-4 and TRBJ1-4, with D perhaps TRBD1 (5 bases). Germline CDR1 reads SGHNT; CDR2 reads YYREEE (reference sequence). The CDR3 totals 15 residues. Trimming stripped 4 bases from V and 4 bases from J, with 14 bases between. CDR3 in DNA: TGTGCCAGCAGCATTGTAGGGACTGGTAATGAAAAACTGTTTTTT. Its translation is CASSIVGTGNEKLFF.

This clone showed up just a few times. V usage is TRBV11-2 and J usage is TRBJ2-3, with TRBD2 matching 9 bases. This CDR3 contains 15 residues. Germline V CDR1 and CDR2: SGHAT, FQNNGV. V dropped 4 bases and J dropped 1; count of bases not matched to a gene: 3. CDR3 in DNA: TGTGCCAGCAGCTCGGGACTAGCCGGCACAGATACGCAGTATTTT. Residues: CASSSGLAGTDTQYF.

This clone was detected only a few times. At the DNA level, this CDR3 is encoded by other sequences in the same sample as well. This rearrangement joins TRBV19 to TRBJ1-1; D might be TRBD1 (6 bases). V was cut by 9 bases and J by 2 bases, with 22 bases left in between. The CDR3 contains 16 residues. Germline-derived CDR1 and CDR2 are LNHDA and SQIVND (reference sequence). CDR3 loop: CASTGARNRFNTEAFF. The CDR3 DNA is TGTGCCAGCACGGGGGCTAGAAACCGCTTTAACACTGAAGCTTTCTTT.

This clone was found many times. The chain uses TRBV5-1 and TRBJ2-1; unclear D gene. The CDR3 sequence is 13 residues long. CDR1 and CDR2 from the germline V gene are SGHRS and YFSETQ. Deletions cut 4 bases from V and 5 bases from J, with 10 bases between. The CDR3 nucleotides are TGCGCCAGCAGCCACCTCACGAACAATGAGCAGTTCTTC. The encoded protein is CASSHLTNNEQFF.

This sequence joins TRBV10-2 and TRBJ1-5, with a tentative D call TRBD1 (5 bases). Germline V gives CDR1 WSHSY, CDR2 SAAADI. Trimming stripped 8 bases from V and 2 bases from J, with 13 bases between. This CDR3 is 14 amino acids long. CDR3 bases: TGCGCCAGCGCCTCAGGGAGAGGCAATCAGCCCCAGCATTTT. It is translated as CASASGRGNQPQHF.

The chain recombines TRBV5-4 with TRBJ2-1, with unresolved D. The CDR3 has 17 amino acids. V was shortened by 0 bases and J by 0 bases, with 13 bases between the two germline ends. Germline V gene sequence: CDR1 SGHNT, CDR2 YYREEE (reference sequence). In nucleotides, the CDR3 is TGTGCCAGCAGCTTGGCGCCAGGATGGGTCTCCTACAATGAGCAGTTCTTC. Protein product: CASSLAPGWVSYNEQFF.

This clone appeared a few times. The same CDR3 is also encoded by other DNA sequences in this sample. The CDR3 region is CATSRDLGYEQYF. The CDR3 bases are TGTGCCACCAGCAGAGACTTGGGGTACGAGCAGTACTTC. This chain links TRBV15 with TRBJ2-7; no definite D call. The germline gives CDR1 LNHNV, CDR2 YYDKDF (reference sequence). V lost 0 bases, J lost 4 bases, and 7 bases lay in between. CDR3 length equals 13 residues.

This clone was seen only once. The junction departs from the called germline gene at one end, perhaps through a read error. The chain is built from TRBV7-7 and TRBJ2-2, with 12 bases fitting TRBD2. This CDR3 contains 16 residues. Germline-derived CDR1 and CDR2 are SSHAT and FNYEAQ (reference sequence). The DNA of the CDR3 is TGTGCTAGCAGCCAGACTAGCGGGAGGAACACCGGGGAGCTGTTTTTT. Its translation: CASSQTSGRNTGELFF.

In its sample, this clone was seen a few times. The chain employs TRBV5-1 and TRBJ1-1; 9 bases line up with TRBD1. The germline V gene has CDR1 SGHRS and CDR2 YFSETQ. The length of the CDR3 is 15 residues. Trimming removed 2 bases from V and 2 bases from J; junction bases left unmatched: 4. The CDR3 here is CASSLRTGDNTEAFF. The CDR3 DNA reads TGCGCCAGCAGCTTAAGGACAGGGGATAACACTGAAGCTTTCTTT.

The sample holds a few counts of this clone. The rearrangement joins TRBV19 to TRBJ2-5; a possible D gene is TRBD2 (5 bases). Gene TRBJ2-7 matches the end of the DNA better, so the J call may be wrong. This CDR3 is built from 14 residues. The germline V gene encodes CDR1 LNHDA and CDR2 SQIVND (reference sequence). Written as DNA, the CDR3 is TGTGCCAGTAGTATACAGACGGGAACCTACGAGCAGTACTTC. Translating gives CASSIQTGTYEQYF.

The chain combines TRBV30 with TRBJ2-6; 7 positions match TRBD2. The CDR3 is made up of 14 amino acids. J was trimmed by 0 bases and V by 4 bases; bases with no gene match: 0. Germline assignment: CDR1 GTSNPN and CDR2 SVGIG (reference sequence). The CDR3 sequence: CAWTSGSGANVLTF. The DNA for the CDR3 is TGTGCCTGGACTAGCGGCTCTGGGGCCAACGTCCTGACTTTC. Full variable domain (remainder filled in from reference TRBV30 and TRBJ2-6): SQTIHQWPATLVQPVGSPLSLECTVEGTSNPNLYWYRQAAGRGLQLLFYSVGIGQISSEVPQNLSASRPQDRQFILSSKKLLLSDSGFYLCAWTSGSGANVLTFGAGSRLTVL.

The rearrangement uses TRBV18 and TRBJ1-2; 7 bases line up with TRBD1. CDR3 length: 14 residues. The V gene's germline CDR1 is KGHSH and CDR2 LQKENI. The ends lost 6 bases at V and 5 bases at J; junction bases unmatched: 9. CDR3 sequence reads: CASSEGALGYGYTF. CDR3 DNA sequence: TGTGCCAGCTCCGAGGGGGCACTGGGGTATGGCTACACCTTC.

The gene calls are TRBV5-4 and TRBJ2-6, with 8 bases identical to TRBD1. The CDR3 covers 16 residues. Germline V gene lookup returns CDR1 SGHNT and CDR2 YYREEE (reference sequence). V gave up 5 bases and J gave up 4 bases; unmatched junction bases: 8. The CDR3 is CASRPGGQGGANVLTF. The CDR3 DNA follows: TGTGCCAGCAGGCCAGGGGGCCAGGGCGGGGCCAACGTCCTGACTTTC.

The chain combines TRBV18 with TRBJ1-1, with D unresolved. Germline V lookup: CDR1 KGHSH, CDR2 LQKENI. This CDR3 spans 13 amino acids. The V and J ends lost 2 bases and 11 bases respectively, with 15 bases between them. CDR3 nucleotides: TGTGCCAGCTCACCAGTTGTGACCGGTGGTGCTTTCTTT. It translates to CASSPVVTGGAFF.

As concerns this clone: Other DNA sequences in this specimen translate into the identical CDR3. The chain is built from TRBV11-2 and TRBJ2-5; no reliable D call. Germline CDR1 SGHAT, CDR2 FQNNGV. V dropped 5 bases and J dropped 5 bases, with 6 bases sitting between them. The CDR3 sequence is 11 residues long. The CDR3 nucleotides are TGTGCCAGCAGCCTCCGGGAGACCCAGTACTTC. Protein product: CASSLRETQYF.

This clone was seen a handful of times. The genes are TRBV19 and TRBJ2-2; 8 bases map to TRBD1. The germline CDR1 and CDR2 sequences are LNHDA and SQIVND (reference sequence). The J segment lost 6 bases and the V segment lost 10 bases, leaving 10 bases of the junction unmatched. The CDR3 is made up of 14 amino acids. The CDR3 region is CATTETGEAGELFF. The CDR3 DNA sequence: TGTGCCACCACCGAGACAGGGGAGGCCGGGGAGCTGTTTTTT. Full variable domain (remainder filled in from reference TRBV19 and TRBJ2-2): DGGITQSPKYLFRKEGQNVTLSCEQNLNHDAMYWYRQDPGQGLRLIYYSQIVNDFQKGDIAEGYSVSREKKESFPLTVTSAQKNPTAFYLCATTETGEAGELFFGEGSRLTVL.

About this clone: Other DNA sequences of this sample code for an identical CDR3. CDR3 region: CASSRPGDTQYF. The CDR3, as DNA: TGTGCCAGCTCTCGCCCGGGAGATACGCAGTATTTT. The V and J genes are TRBV18 and TRBJ2-3; D remains ambiguous. V lost 6 bases, J lost 5 bases, and 9 bases lay in between. The CDR3 consists of 12 residues. Germline CDR1 and CDR2: KGHSH and LQKENI.

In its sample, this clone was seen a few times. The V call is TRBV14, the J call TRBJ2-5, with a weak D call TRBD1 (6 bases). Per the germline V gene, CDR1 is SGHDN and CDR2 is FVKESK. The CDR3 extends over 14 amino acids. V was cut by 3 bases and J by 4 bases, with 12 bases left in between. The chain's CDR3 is CASSQLLGAETQYF. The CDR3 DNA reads TGTGCCAGCAGCCAGTTGTTGGGGGCAGAGACCCAGTACTTC.

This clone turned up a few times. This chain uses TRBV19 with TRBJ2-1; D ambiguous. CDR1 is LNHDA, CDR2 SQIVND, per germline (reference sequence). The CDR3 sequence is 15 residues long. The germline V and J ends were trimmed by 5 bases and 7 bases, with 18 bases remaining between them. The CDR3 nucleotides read TGTGCCAGTAGTTCGCCCCGAGGTCTAGGAAATGAGCAGTTCTTC. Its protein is CASSSPRGLGNEQFF.

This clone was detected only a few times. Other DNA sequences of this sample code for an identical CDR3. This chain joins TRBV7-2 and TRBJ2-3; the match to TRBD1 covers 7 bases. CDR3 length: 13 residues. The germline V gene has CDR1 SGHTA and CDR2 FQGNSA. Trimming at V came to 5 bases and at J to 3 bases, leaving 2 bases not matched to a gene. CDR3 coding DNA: TGTGCCAGCAGCCGGGACAGAACAGATACGCAGTATTTT. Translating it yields CASSRDRTDTQYF.